This record concerns one TCR beta chain sequence. This clone was seen only once. The clone's antigen remains unknown. No qualities accompany the bases; no much larger clone lies one base away. The data were taken from a study of resident and recirculating memory T cells in vitiligo (dated 2018 in TCRdb). As for the study more broadly: For TCR beta sequencing, epidermis was obtained by shave biopsy from two lesional and two nonlesional sites, and PBMCs were also collected, from each of a few stable vitiligo patients. Samples were homogenized without cell sorting just before genomic DNA extraction with the Qiagen DNeasy Blood & Tissue Kit. The human TCR beta sequencing was designed to test whether specific clones found in lesional vitiligo skin differed from the clones found in nonlesional skin and in blood.

The immunoSEQ hsTCRB kit was used to amplify TCR beta chains from the genomic DNA. The immunoSEQ service ran the sequencing of the TCR beta libraries on an Illumina MiSeq instrument. Regarding the original processing steps: Repertoire data were analyzed with the immunoSEQ Analyzer. Sourced from immuneACCESS, this table was stored by TCRdb with only in-frame sequences that have V and J called. A share of the clones is absent; for the studies checked, an unresolved V gene accounts for under half, and the remainder has no known explanation. That table is the source of V, J and clone size, and D and trimming were worked out from the DNA. The table for this sample lists around 43,000 clones; approximately 91% of them were counted only once. Of the sample, about 4.5% is held by the ten largest clones. Vitiligo counted as stable when lesions had not changed during the previous 6 months. To qualify as stable, patients additionally needed to show no confetti depigmentation, which is a clinical sign of active vitiligo. Any patient who had received treatment in the previous three months was excluded. PBMCs were isolated from heparinized blood by Ficoll density gradient centrifugation and then flash-frozen.

Study-wide findings and limitations: Even within a single patient, overlap and correlation analysis found no significant repertoire overlap between any biopsies apart from each lesion compared with itself. Clonality was not the same from one vitiligo lesion to another, and no unique dominant TCR clone turned up. Future mechanistic studies are needed so that the relative contributions of the lesion-infiltrating T cell clones and of human Trm versus Tcm pools can be evaluated. TCR sequences were not conserved across biopsy sites or patients, suggesting that different T cell clones infiltrate different lesions, described as private specificity.

The CDR3 runs 15 residues from the cysteine to the phenylalanine. Just the 45-base CDR3 DNA is kept, in frame starting at base 1. The germline V gene sets CDR1 to SGHNT and CDR2 to YENEEA. V is reduced by 1 base and J by 4 bases, leaving a spacing of 11 bases between them. The sequenced material came from blood. This chain is built from TRBV11-3 and TRBJ2-1; TRBD1 is a weak D gene call, 6 bases matching. This receptor was obtained from a male donor with vitiligo. The CDR3 protein: CASSLGTAGYNEQFF. The DNA sequence reads TGTGCCAGCAGCTTAGGGACAGCCGGATACAATGAGCAGTTCTTC.